This TCR beta chain is from a study of read filtering for tumor transcriptome and immune sequencing. The overall study: Revised staging placed 8 or 9 patients in R-ISS I, 15 to 20 in II, roughly 7 in III. After DNase treatment, RNA was made into whole-transcriptome libraries. IR-seq gave about 4.05 to 11 million TCR reads per sample; RNA-seq gave about 80 to 1,300.

The ends were cut back, 1 base at V and 0 bases at J, with 11 bases in the middle. The CDR3 contains 15 residues. In germline, CDR1 is SGHRS, CDR2 YFSETQ. At the time of active disease, bone marrow was collected from every patient. From about 400 ng of RNA, a library with molecular barcoded alpha/delta and beta/gamma adaptors was made. Via MiXCR, TCRdb re-called the reads, giving one row per CDR3 protein. Of tens of thousands of distinct CDR3 sequences listed, more than 11% are singletons. Ten or more counts support this clonotype. The genes are TRBV5-1 and TRBJ2-7, with D perhaps matching TRBD2 (6 bases). The material sequenced was a population of CD138-negative cells sorted from bone marrow. This sequence originates from a donor at least 40 years old with multiple myeloma. The CDR3 region is CASSLLGGRSYEQYF. CDR3 nucleotide sequence: TGCGCCAGCAGCTTGCTGGGAGGCCGCTCCTACGAGCAGTACTTC.